The 31 T cell receptor beta chains listed next were all sequenced from one sample in a study of CD8 T cells in ankylosing spondylitis (dated by TCRdb to 2015 to 2018). To prepare the library, 5' RACE was applied. Sequenced on an Illumina HiSeq 2500. The public reads were reanalyzed by TCRdb: fastp trimming at Q25, MiXCR alignment, in-frame beta chains only. Rows with a matching CDR3 protein are joined into one entry that keeps the most common DNA and genes. The sample table lists around 210,000 distinct CDR3 sequences, roughly 8% of them with a count of one. In total, the top ten clones hold more than 4.5% of the sample. The material sequenced was blood, either unsorted or a sorted T cell fraction (not recorded which). These receptors came from a female donor with ankylosing spondylitis or in good health (not recorded which).

Comments on this clonotype: The junction departs from the called germline gene at one end, perhaps through a read error. This chain uses TRBV7-2 with TRBJ2-1, with TRBD1 matching 10 bases. The germline V gene encodes CDR1 SGHTA and CDR2 FQGNSA. CDR3 length: 13 residues. The CDR3 DNA reads as TGTGCCAGCAGCTTAGGGACAGGGGGTGAGCATTTCTTC. This codes for CASSLGTGGEHFF.

This clonotype was seen many times. V is TRBV4-3 and J is TRBJ1-2; no definite D call. V was cut by 0 bases and J by 9 bases, with 14 bases left in between. Germline V gives CDR1 LGHNA, CDR2 YSLEER. The CDR3 loop spans 14 amino acids. As DNA, the CDR3 is TGCGCCAGCAGCCAAGATTATAAGGGTCGGAGCTACACCTTC. The encoded protein is CASSQDYKGRSYTF.

This clonotype was seen repeatedly, ten times or more. The chain links TRBV19 to TRBJ2-7, with a tentative D call TRBD1 (6 bases). Germline loops: CDR1 LNHDA, CDR2 SQIVND (reference sequence). This CDR3 has 14 amino acids. The V end was cut by 6 bases, the J end by 4 bases, with 16 bases between. CDR3 bases: TGTGCCAGTAGCAGAGACAGGTTCGGTTACGAGCAGTACTTC. This sequence encodes CASSRDRFGYEQYF. The entire variable domain, with the rest obtained from reference TRBV19 and TRBJ2-7, is as follows: DGGITQSPKYLFRKEGQNVTLSCEQNLNHDAMYWYRQDPGQGLRLIYYSQIVNDFQKGDIAEGYSVSREKKESFPLTVTSAQKNPTAFYLCASSRDRFGYEQYFGPGTRLTVT.

This chain links TRBV20-1 with TRBJ1-2; D is unclear. The germline V gene encodes CDR1 DFQATT and CDR2 SNEGSKA (reference sequence). The CDR3 has 11 residues. The V and J ends lost 6 bases and 8 bases respectively, with 13 bases between them. This chain's CDR3 is CSAGQAPGYTF. DNA for the CDR3: TGCAGTGCGGGCCAGGCTCCGGGCTACACCTTC.

This clonotype was counted at least ten times. J is TRBJ2-7 and V is TRBV13, with TRBD2 as a possible D gene (5 bases). Looked up from germline, CDR1 is PRHDT and CDR2 is FYEKMQ (reference sequence). CDR3 size: 12 residues. V was cut by 5 bases and J by 13 bases, with 18 bases left in between. The CDR3 coding sequence is TGTGCCAGCAGCCCAGATGGGAGCAACCCTTACTTC. It translates to CASSPDGSNPYF. Supplemented by reference TRBV13 and TRBJ2-7, the full variable domain reads AAGVIQSPRHLIKEKRETATLKCYPIPRHDTVYWYQQGPGQDPQFLISFYEKMQSDKGSIPDRFSAQQFSDYHSELNMSSLELGDSALYFCASSPDGSNPYFGPGTRLTVT.

Ten or more counts support this clonotype. The gene calls are TRBV12-3 or TRBV12-4 and TRBJ2-5; D remains unclear. V dropped 2 bases and J dropped 3 bases, with 7 bases sitting between them. This CDR3 spans 13 amino acids. CDR3 bases: TGTGCCAGCAGTTTATTCCTAGAAGAGACCCAGTACTTC. It encodes CASSLFLEETQYF.

This clonotype has at least ten counts. The V gene is TRBV7-2, the J gene TRBJ2-7, with D possibly being TRBD1 (6 bases). V lost 4 bases and J lost 5, with 15 bases in between. Germline V CDR1 and CDR2: SGHTA, FQGNSA. There are 14 residues in the CDR3. Here the CDR3 reads CASSSIWGPNEQYF. The CDR3 DNA sequence: TGTGCCAGCAGCTCAATCTGGGGGCCCAACGAGCAGTACTTC.

The chain is built from TRBV27 and TRBJ2-1; tentatively, D is TRBD1 (6 bases). The germline CDR1 and CDR2 sequences are MNHEY and SMNVEV (reference sequence). This CDR3 is built from 13 residues. Trimming removed 3 bases from V and 6 bases from J, with 9 bases in between. The CDR3 DNA sequence: TGTGCCAGCAGTTTGTGGGGGCCCAATGAGCAGTTCTTC. This sequence encodes CASSLWGPNEQFF.

V usage is TRBV7-2 and J usage is TRBJ2-2, with 12 bases fitting TRBD2. Trimming removed 5 bases from V and 4 bases from J; junction bases left unmatched: 2. The CDR3 is 15 residues long. Germline assignment: CDR1 SGHTA and CDR2 FQGNSA. The CDR3 sequence: CASSRTSGVTGELFF. DNA of the CDR3: TGTGCCAGCAGCCGGACTAGCGGGGTCACCGGGGAGCTGTTTTTT.

This clonotype was counted ten times or more. The chain joins TRBV10-1 to TRBJ2-7; a possible D gene is TRBD2 (5 bases). From germline, CDR1 is WNHNN and CDR2 SYGVQD (reference sequence). V was shortened by 5 bases and J by 0 bases, with 14 bases between the two germline ends. The CDR3 runs to 15 residues. CDR3: CASSLSGINSYEQYF. CDR3 sequence (DNA): TGCGCCAGCAGTCTATCCGGGATCAACTCCTACGAGCAGTACTTC.

There are many counts of this clonotype. This CDR3 is CASSIAANNEQFF. The CDR3 nucleotides are TGTGCCAGCAGTATAGCGGCCAACAATGAGCAGTTCTTC. The chain combines TRBV6-2 or TRBV6-3 with TRBJ2-1, with TRBD2 as a possible D gene (6 bases). Germline loops: CDR1 MNHEY, CDR2 SVGEGT. This CDR3 has 13 residues. With 5 bases removed from V and 5 bases from J, the gap between germline ends came to 10 bases.

In this sample, this clonotype turned up many times. This sequence joins TRBV29-1 and TRBJ2-7; 11 bases match TRBD2. V dropped 6 bases and J dropped 0; count of bases not matched to a gene: 10. CDR3 length: 16 residues. Per the germline V gene, CDR1 is SQVTM and CDR2 is ANQGSEA. The CDR3 here is CSVNGLSGRASYEQYF. Written as DNA, the CDR3 is TGCAGCGTCAATGGGCTTAGCGGGAGGGCCTCCTACGAGCAGTACTTC.

This rearrangement joins TRBV18 to TRBJ2-2; D remains ambiguous. Germline values: CDR1 KGHSH, CDR2 LQKENI. Trimming took 3 bases from V and 1 from J, leaving 6 bases between them. The length of the CDR3 is 14 residues. The DNA for the CDR3 is TGTGCCAGCTCACCTGCTAGGAACACCGGGGAGCTGTTTTTT. Amino acid sequence: CASSPARNTGELFF.

This clonotype was seen at least ten times. CDR3 sequence: CSARAVDTQYF. The CDR3 DNA reads as TGCAGTGCTAGAGCTGTAGATACGCAGTATTTT. V and J are TRBV20-1 and TRBJ2-3; D remains ambiguous. V was pared by 1 base and J by 5 bases, with 4 bases between. Germline V lookup: CDR1 DFQATT, CDR2 SNEGSKA (reference sequence). CDR3 length: 11 amino acids.

This clonotype has a count of ten or more. CDR3 protein: CASTQGGEQFF. CDR3 DNA sequence: TGTGCCAGCACCCAGGGCGGTGAGCAGTTCTTC. This chain joins TRBV7-2 and TRBJ2-1; TRBD1 might be the D (5 bases). The germline V and J ends were trimmed by 7 bases and 9 bases, with 10 bases remaining between them. CDR3 length equals 11 residues. Per germline, CDR1 SGHTA and CDR2 FQGNSA.

This clonotype was picked up many times. V is TRBV21-1 and J is TRBJ2-1; the D call of TRBD1 is as the table states it, not checked on the DNA. TRBV21-1 is deemed a pseudogene. The CDR3 is 16 residues long. CDR3 in DNA: TGTGCCAGCAGCAAAGTCTCCGGGACATGCTACAATGAGCAGTTCTTC. This codes for CASSKVSGTCYNEQFF.

On this clonotype: A much larger clone sits a single nucleotide away, making a read error possible. This chain joins TRBV4-3 and TRBJ2-1, with D possibly matching TRBD2 (6 bases). CDR3 length: 16 amino acids. Looked up from germline, CDR1 is LGHNA and CDR2 is YSLEER. The CDR3: CASSQGWVAAANKQFF. The CDR3 nucleotides are TGCGCCAGCAGCCAAGGGTGGGTAGCGGCGGCCAATAAGCAGTTCTTC.

This chain connects TRBV7-9 to TRBJ2-1; TRBD2 might be the D (5 bases). This CDR3 comprises 15 residues. Germline CDR1 reads SEHNR; CDR2 reads FQNEAQ (reference sequence). Trimming cost V 1 base and J 2 bases, with 9 bases left between them. The CDR3 coding sequence is TGTGCCAGCAGCTTAGGAGGGATCCCCTACAATGAGCAGTTCTTC. Protein sequence: CASSLGGIPYNEQFF.

This clonotype was counted at least ten times. The chain uses TRBV27 and TRBJ1-5; D remains unclear. The CDR3 has 14 residues. CDR1 MNHEY and CDR2 SMNVEV come from the germline V gene (reference sequence). Trimming took 5 bases from V and 2 from J, leaving 10 bases between them. The DNA of the CDR3 is TGTGCCAGCAGTCGGCAGGAGGGCAATCAGCCCCAGCATTTT. Amino acid sequence: CASSRQEGNQPQHF.

The chain recombines TRBV7-2 with TRBJ2-1, with D perhaps assigned TRBD1 or TRBD2 (5 bases each). The V end was cut by 5 bases, the J end by 3 bases, with 17 bases between. Germline CDR1 is SGHTA and CDR2 is FQGNSA. This CDR3 contains 16 residues. The CDR3 DNA follows: TGTGCCAGCAGCCCTTCAGGACGGGGCCTCTACAATGAGCAGTTCTTC. This translates into CASSPSGRGLYNEQFF.

This clonotype has a count of ten or more. V and J are TRBV20-1 and TRBJ2-7, with 7 nucleotides matching TRBD1. The J segment lost 4 bases and the V segment lost 6 bases, leaving 12 bases of the junction unmatched. The germline gives CDR1 DFQATT, CDR2 SNEGSKA (reference sequence). This CDR3 has 14 amino acids. The CDR3 is CSASQTGASYEQYF. The DNA of the CDR3 is TGCAGTGCGAGCCAAACAGGGGCCAGTTACGAGCAGTACTTC.

This clonotype was recorded at least ten times. The chain joins TRBV2 to TRBJ2-4; D may be TRBD1 (5 bases). Germline assignment: CDR1 SNHLY and CDR2 FYNNEI. V was pared by 4 bases and J by 0 bases, with 10 bases between. The length of the CDR3 is 15 residues. The CDR3 nucleotides read TGTGCCAGCAGTGGGGCAGGGCCAGCCAAAAACATTCAGTACTTC. As protein: CASSGAGPAKNIQYF.

This clonotype was recorded at least ten times. The chain links TRBV20-1 to TRBJ2-3; no clear D gene. The V end was cut by 8 bases, the J end by 2 bases, with 17 bases between. The CDR3 runs to 14 residues. The germline V gene has CDR1 DFQATT and CDR2 SNEGSKA (reference sequence). CDR3 region: CSLSGATFTDTQYF. CDR3 coding DNA: TGCAGTTTATCCGGAGCCACCTTCACAGATACGCAGTATTTT.

The sample holds many counts of this clonotype. The chain couples TRBV12-3 or TRBV12-4 to TRBJ1-5, with D unresolved. The CDR3 runs 16 residues. Trimming left V 1 base short and J 1 base short, with 11 bases between. In DNA form, the CDR3 reads TGTGCCAGCAGTTTAGGCGGCCGAGGCAGCAATCAGCCCCAGCATTTT. Protein product: CASSLGGRGSNQPQHF.

This clonotype was recorded at least ten times. The chain links TRBV9 to TRBJ1-2; TRBD1 matches at 7 bases. Germline values: CDR1 SGDLS, CDR2 YYNGEE. Trimming took 4 bases from V and 4 from J; bases not matched to a gene: 7. This CDR3 has 14 amino acids. Here the CDR3 reads CASSPTGASYGYTF. As DNA, the CDR3 is TGTGCCAGCAGCCCCACAGGGGCAAGCTATGGCTACACCTTC.

Ten or more counts support this clonotype. The rearrangement uses TRBV5-5 and TRBJ2-1, with 7 bases identical to TRBD1. This CDR3 is 14 amino acids long. Germline V gene sequence: CDR1 SGHKS, CDR2 YYEKEE (reference sequence). J gave up 5 bases and V 2 bases, and 4 bases lay outside the gene matches. CDR3 sequence: CASSFRQGNNEQFF. In DNA form, the CDR3 reads TGTGCCAGCAGCTTCCGACAGGGAAACAATGAGCAGTTCTTC. Together with reference TRBV5-5 and TRBJ2-1, the CDR3 gives the full variable domain: DAGVTQSPTHLIKTRGQQVTLRCSPISGHKSVSWYQQVLGQGPQFIFQYYEKEERGRGNFPDRFSARQFPNYSSELNVNALLLGDSALYLCASSFRQGNNEQFFGPGTRLTVL.

This clonotype was counted at least ten times. The chain uses TRBV7-3 and TRBJ2-1; D might be TRBD1 (6 bases). The CDR3 sequence is 13 residues long. The germline gives CDR1 SGHTA, CDR2 FQGTGA. V was shortened by 0 bases and J by 11 bases, with 11 bases between the two germline ends. CDR3 protein: CASSLTQQGKQFF. The CDR3 DNA follows: TGTGCCAGCAGCTTAACGCAACAGGGCAAGCAGTTCTTC.

This clonotype was found many times. V is TRBV29-1 and J is TRBJ1-1; D unresolved. The ends were cut back, 3 bases at V and 5 bases at J, with 13 bases in the middle. Germline assignment: CDR1 SQVTM and CDR2 ANQGSEA. The CDR3 consists of 13 residues. CDR3 coding DNA: TGCAGCGTTGAGCTGGGCGACGGGACTGAAGCTTTCTTT. Protein: CSVELGDGTEAFF.

The chain carries TRBV20-1 and TRBJ2-3; D may correspond to TRBD1 or TRBD2 (5 bases each). This CDR3 spans 15 amino acids. The germline V gene encodes CDR1 DFQATT and CDR2 SNEGSKA (reference sequence). V was shortened by 1 base and J by 0 bases, with 11 bases between the two germline ends. The CDR3 nucleotides are TGCAGTGCTAGAGGAGGGGCGGCTAGCACAGATACGCAGTATTTT. Translation: CSARGGAASTDTQYF.

The chain links TRBV7-2 to TRBJ2-3; D may match TRBD1 or TRBD2 (5 bases each). The CDR3 extends over 15 amino acids. Trimming took 0 bases from V and 2 from J, leaving 9 bases between them. Germline loops: CDR1 SGHTA, CDR2 FQGNSA. In DNA form, the CDR3 reads TGTGCCAGCAGCTTAGCGTGGGGGATCACAGATACGCAGTATTTT. Protein: CASSLAWGITDTQYF.

This clonotype was seen repeatedly, ten times or more. The V call is TRBV29-1, the J call TRBJ2-3; tentative D call: TRBD2 (6 bases). V dropped 7 bases and J dropped 5 bases, with 13 bases sitting between them. The germline V gene encodes CDR1 SQVTM and CDR2 ANQGSEA. The CDR3 extends over 12 amino acids. Here the CDR3 DNA reads TGCAGCGCTGGGAGGAACAGAGATACGCAGTATTTT. Its protein product is CSAGRNRDTQYF.